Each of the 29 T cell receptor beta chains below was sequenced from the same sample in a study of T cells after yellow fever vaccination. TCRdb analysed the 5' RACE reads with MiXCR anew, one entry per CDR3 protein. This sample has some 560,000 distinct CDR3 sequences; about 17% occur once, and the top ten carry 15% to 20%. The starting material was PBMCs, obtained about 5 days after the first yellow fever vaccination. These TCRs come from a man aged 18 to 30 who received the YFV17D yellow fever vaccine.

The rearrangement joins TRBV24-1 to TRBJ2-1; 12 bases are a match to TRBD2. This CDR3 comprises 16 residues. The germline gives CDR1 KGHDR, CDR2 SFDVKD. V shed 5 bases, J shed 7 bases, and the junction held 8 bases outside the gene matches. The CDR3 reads CATSGTSGGRRNEQFF. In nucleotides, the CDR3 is TGTGCCACCAGTGGAACTAGCGGGGGGCGGAGAAATGAGCAGTTCTTC.

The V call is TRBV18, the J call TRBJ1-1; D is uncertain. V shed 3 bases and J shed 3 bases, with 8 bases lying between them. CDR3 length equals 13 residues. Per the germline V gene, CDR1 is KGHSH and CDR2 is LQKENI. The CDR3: CASSPLVDTEAFF. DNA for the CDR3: TGTGCCAGCTCACCTTTGGTGGACACTGAAGCTTTCTTT.

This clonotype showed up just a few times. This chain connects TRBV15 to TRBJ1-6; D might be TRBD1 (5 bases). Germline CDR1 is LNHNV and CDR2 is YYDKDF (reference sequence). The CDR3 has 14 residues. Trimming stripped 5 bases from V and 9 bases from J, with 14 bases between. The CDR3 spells CATSPRGVGSPLHF. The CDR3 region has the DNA TGTGCCACCAGCCCTAGAGGGGTCGGTTCACCCCTCCACTTT.

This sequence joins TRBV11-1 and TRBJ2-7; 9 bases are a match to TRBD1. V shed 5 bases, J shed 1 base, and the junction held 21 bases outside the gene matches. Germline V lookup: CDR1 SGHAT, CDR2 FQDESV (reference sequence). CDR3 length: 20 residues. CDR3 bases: TGTGCCAGCAGCCAGACGCGGGAACTGTTTGGGACAGGGAAATCCTACGAGCAGTACTTC. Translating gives CASSQTRELFGTGKSYEQYF.

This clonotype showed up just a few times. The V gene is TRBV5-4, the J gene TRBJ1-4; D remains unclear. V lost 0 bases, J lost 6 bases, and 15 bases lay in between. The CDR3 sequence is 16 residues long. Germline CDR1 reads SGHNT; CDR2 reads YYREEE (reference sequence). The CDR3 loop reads CASSLDAPGVDEKLFF. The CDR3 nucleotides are TGTGCCAGCAGCTTGGACGCCCCCGGGGTCGATGAAAAACTGTTTTTT.

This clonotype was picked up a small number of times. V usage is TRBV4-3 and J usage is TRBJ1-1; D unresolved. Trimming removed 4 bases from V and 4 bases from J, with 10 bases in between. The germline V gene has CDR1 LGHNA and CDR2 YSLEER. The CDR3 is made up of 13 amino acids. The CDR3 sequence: CASSLLRGTEAFF. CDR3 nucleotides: TGCGCCAGCAGCCTTCTCCGGGGCACTGAAGCTTTCTTT.

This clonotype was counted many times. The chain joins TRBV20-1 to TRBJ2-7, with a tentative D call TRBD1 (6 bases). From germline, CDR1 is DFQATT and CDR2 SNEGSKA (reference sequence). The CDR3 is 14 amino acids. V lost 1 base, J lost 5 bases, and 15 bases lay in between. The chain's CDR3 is CSARATGPRDEQYF. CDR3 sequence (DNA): TGCAGTGCTAGAGCGACAGGCCCTCGCGACGAGCAGTACTTC.

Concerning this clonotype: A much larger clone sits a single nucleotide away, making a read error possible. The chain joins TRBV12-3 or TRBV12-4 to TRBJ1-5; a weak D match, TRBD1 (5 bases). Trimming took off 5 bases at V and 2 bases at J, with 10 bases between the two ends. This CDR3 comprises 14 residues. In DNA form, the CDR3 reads TGTGCCAGCAGTAAGACAGAGGGCAATCAGCCCCAGCATTTT. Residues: CASSKTEGNQPQHF.

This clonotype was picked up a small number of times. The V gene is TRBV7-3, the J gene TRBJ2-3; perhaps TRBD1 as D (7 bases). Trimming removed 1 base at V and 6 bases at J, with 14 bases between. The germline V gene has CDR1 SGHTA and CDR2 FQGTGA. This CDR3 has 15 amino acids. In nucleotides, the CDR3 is TGTGCCAGCAGCTTAAGGCGCGGGACAGCCGATACGCAGTATTTT. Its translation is CASSLRRGTADTQYF. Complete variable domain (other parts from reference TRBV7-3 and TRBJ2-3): GAGVSQTPSNKVTEKGKYVELRCDPISGHTALYWYRQSLGQGPEFLIYFQGTGAADDSGLPNDRFFAVRPEGSVSTLKIQRTERGDSAVYLCASSLRRGTADTQYFGPGTRLTVL.

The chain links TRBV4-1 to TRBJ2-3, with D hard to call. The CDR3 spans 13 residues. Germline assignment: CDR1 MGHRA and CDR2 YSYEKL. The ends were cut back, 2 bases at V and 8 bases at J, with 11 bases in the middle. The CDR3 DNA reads TGCGCCAGCAGCCAACTTATCGTATCTACGCAGTATTTT. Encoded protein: CASSQLIVSTQYF.

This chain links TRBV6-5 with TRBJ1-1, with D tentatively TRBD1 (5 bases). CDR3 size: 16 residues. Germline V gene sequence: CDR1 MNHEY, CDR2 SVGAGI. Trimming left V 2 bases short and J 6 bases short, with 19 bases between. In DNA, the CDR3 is TGTGCCAGCAGTTACCCCAACAGGCGCGACGTCTCTGAAGCTTTCTTT. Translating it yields CASSYPNRRDVSEAFF.

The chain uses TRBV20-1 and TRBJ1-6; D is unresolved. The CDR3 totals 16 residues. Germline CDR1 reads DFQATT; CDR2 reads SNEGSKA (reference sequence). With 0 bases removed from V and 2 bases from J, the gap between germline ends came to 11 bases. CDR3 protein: CSARDDSRAYNSPLHF. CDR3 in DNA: TGCAGTGCTAGAGATGACTCAAGGGCCTATAATTCACCCCTCCACTTT.

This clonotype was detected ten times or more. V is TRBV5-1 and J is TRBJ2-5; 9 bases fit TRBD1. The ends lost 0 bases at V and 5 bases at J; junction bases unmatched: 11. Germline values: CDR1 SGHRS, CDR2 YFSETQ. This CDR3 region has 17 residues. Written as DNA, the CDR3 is TGCGCCAGCAGCTTGGGGGCATCAACAGGGGGCGAGGAGACCCAGTACTTC. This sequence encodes CASSLGASTGGEETQYF. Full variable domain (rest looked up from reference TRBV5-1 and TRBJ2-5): KAGVTQTPRYLIKTRGQQVTLSCSPISGHRSVSWYQQTPGQGLQFLFEYFSETQRNKGNFPGRFSGRQFSNSRSEMNVSTLELGDSALYLCASSLGASTGGEETQYFGPGTRLLVL.

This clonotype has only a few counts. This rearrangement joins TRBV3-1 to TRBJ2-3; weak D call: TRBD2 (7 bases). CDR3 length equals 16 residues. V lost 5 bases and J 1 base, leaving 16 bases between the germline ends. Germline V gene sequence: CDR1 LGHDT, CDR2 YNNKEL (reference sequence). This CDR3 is CASSNHRGAGTDTQYF. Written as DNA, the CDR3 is TGTGCCAGCAGCAACCATCGGGGGGCAGGCACAGATACGCAGTATTTT.

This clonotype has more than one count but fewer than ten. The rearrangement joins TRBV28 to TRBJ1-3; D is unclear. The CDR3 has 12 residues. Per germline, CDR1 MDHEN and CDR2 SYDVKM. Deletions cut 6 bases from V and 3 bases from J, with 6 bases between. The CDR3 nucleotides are TGTGCCAGCAGGGAGAATGGAAACACCATATATTTT. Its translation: CASRENGNTIYF.

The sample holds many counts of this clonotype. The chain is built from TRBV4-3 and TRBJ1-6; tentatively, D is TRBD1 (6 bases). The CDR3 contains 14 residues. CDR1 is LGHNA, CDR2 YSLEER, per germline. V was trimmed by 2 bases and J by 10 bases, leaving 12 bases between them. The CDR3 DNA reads TGCGCCAGCAGCCAACATAGGGGGGAATCACCCCTCCACTTT. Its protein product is CASSQHRGESPLHF.

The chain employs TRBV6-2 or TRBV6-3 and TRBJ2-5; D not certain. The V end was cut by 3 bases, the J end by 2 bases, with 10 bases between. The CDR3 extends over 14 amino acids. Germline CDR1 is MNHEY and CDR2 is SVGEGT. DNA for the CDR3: TGTGCCAGCAGTTATGTTCTGGGTCAAGAGACCCAGTACTTC. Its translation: CASSYVLGQETQYF.

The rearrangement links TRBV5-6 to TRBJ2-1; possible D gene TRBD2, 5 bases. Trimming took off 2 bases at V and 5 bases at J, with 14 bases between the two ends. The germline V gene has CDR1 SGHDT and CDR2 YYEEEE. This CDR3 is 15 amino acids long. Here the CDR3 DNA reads TGTGCCAGCAGCTTTTTGGGAGCCGACCACAATGAGCAGTTCTTC. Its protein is CASSFLGADHNEQFF.

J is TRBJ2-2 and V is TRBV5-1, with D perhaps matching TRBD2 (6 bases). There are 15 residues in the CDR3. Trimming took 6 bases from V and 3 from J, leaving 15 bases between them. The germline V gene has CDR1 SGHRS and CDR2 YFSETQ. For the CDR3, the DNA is TGCGCCAGCACTCCCAGGGTAGCGGACACCGGGGAGCTGTTTTTT. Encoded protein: CASTPRVADTGELFF.

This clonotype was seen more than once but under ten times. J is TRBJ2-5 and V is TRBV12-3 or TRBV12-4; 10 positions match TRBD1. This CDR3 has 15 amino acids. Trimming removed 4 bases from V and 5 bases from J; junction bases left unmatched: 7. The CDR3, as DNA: TGTGCCAGCAGTTCGACAGGGGGCCTTCGGGAGACCCAGTACTTC. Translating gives CASSSTGGLRETQYF.

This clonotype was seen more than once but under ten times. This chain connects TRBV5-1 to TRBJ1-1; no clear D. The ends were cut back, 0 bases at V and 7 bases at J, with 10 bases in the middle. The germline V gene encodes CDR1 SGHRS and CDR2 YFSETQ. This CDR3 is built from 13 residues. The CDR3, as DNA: TGCGCCAGCAGCTTGGTCAGGAGCGGTGAAGCTTTCTTT. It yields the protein CASSLVRSGEAFF.

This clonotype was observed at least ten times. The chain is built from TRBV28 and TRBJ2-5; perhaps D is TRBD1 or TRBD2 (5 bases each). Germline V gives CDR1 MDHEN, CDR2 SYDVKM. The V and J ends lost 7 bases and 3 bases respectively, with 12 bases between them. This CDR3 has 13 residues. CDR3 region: CASTLGGKETQYF. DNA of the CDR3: TGTGCCAGCACCCTTGGGGGAAAAGAGACCCAGTACTTC.

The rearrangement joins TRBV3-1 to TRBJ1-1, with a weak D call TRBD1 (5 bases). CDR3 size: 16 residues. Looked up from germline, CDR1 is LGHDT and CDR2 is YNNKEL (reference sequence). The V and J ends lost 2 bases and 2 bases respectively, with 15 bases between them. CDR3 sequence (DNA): TGTGCCAGCAGCCAACGCGCAGGGACCTCAAACACTGAAGCTTTCTTT. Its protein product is CASSQRAGTSNTEAFF.

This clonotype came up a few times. The CDR3 bases are TGTGCCAGCAGCCAAGATCCGGCTGGGGCGGACGGGGAGCTGTTTTTT. Amino acid sequence: CASSQDPAGADGELFF. This chain joins TRBV4-2 and TRBJ2-2, with TRBD1 as a possible D gene (5 bases). V was pared by 0 bases and J by 7 bases, with 15 bases between. The CDR3 runs 16 residues. Germline V gene data show CDR1 as LGHNA and CDR2 as YNFKEQ.

The CDR3 loop reads CASNTRDRGFDEQFF. The CDR3 coding sequence is TGTGCCAGCAACACCCGGGACAGGGGGTTCGATGAGCAGTTCTTC. The chain recombines TRBV12-3 or TRBV12-4 with TRBJ2-1; 11 nucleotides align to TRBD1. V shed 7 bases, J shed 8 bases, and the junction held 10 bases outside the gene matches. The CDR3 loop spans 15 amino acids.

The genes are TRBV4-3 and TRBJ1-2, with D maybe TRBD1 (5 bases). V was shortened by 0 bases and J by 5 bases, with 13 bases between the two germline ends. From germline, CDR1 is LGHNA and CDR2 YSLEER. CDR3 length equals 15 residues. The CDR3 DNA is TGCGCCAGCAGCCAAGACCCCACCGGGGCGTATGGCTACACCTTC. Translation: CASSQDPTGAYGYTF.

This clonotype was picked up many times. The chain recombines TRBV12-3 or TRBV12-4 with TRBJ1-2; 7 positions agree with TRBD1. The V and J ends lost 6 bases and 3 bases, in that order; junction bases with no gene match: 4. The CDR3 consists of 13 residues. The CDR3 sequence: CASRSRGDYGYTF. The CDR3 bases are TGTGCCAGCAGGTCCAGGGGGGACTATGGCTACACCTTC.

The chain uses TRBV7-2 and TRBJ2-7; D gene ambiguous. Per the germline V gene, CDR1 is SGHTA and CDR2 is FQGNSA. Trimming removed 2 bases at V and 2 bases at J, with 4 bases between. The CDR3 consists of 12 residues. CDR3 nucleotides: TGTGCCAGCAGCTTAAATACCTACGAGCAGTACTTC. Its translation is CASSLNTYEQYF.

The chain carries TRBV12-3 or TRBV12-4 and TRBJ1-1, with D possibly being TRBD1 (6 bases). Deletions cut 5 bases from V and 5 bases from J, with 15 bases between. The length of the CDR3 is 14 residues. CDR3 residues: CASSPRDTWTEAFF. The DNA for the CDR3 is TGTGCCAGCAGTCCACGGGACACTTGGACTGAAGCTTTCTTT.